The source of this T cell receptor (beta chain) is a study of T-cell memory formation after mild COVID-19. Study-wide background: Largely donor-specific TCR clusters were found.

This clonotype has a handful of counts. Its antigen is as yet unknown. TCRalpha and TCRbeta libraries used 5'RACE with constant-segment primers and UMIs. TCRdb fed the 5' RACE reads into MiXCR, producing one record per CDR3 protein. This table has hundreds of thousands of distinct CDR3 sequences, roughly 20% appearing once. Study results and limitations: The finding that pre-infection memory included some responding clones suggested that cross-reactive memory joined.

This CDR3 contains 16 residues. With 0 bases clipped from V and 8 bases from J, the junction kept 4 bases outside the gene matches. Germline-derived CDR1 and CDR2 are SGHRS and YFSETQ. The sequenced sample consisted of PBMCs or a T cell subset sorted from them (not recorded which). The receptor was isolated from an adult woman who had mild COVID-19 (a few samples of this study predate the infection). Cell type and time point are not known. This chain joins TRBV5-1 and TRBJ2-1; 14 bases agree with TRBD2. This CDR3 reads CASSLVGLAGVDEQFF. DNA for the CDR3: TGCGCCAGCAGCTTGGTGGGACTAGCGGGAGTAGATGAGCAGTTCTTC.